The 14 T cell receptor beta chains presented below share a single source sample, sequenced in a study of T cell responses to AZD1222 COVID-19 vaccine. Sequenced by immunoSEQ multiplex PCR; TCRdb stores in-frame clones only, minus some. The table includes around 120,000 clones, approximately 90% detected once. The sample in question was peripheral blood, obtained on day 0 of AZD1222 vaccination. The receptors originated from an adult in good health.

The rearrangement links TRBV12-5 to TRBJ1-5; no definite D call. The CDR3 loop spans 13 amino acids. In germline, CDR1 is LGHNT, CDR2 FRNRAP. V lost 1 base and J lost 9, with 10 bases in between. CDR3 bases: TGTGCTAGTGGTTTGGCTACGGGGTCGCCCCAGCATTTT. Encoded protein: CASGLATGSPQHF.

This clone was detected a few times. V and J are TRBV11-1 and TRBJ1-2; no clear D. The CDR3 has 13 residues. Trimming removed 3 bases from V and 4 bases from J, with 9 bases in between. Germline-derived CDR1 and CDR2 are SGHAT and FQDESV (reference sequence). CDR3 residues: CASSFSGTYGYTF. CDR3 DNA sequence: TGTGCCAGCAGCTTTTCAGGAACCTATGGCTACACCTTC. Using reference TRBV11-1 and TRBJ1-2 for the parts outside the CDR3, the full variable domain is EAEVAQSPRYKITEKSQAVAFWCDPISGHATLYWYRQILGQGPELLVQFQDESVVDDSQLPKDRFSAERLKGVDSTLKIQPAELGDSAMYLCASSFSGTYGYTFGSGTRLTVV.

The chain couples TRBV10-2 to TRBJ2-3; D is undetermined. The CDR3 is 15 amino acids. CDR1 WSHSY and CDR2 SAAADI come from the germline V gene. Trimming took off 4 bases at V and 0 bases at J, with 11 bases between the two ends. The CDR3 loop reads CASSVAGRSTDTQYF. The CDR3 DNA follows: TGCGCCAGCAGTGTTGCAGGCCGAAGCACAGATACGCAGTATTTT.

The chain links TRBV9 to TRBJ2-3; no clear D. The germline CDR1 and CDR2 sequences are SGDLS and YYNGEE. This CDR3 region has 13 residues. Trimming took 0 bases from V and 4 from J, leaving 6 bases between them. CDR3 sequence reads: CASSVGPADTQYF. DNA for the CDR3: TGTGCCAGCAGCGTAGGTCCCGCAGATACGCAGTATTTT.

This chain uses TRBV2 with TRBJ2-7; D not certain. Germline values: CDR1 SNHLY, CDR2 FYNNEI. V gave up 1 base and J gave up 2 bases, with 9 bases separating them. The CDR3 is 14 residues long. The CDR3 region is CASSEERKAYEQYF. The CDR3 DNA sequence: TGTGCCAGCAGTGAAGAAAGGAAGGCCTACGAGCAGTACTTC.

The chain uses TRBV7-2 and TRBJ1-1, with D possibly matching TRBD1 (5 bases). The germline V gene has CDR1 SGHTA and CDR2 FQGNSA. The CDR3 spans 12 residues. V was clipped by 5 bases and J by 5 bases, with 9 bases between them. DNA of the CDR3: TGTGCCAGCAGCCATCAGGGAACTGAAGCTTTCTTT. It codes for CASSHQGTEAFF. The full variable domain, with the rest looked up from reference TRBV7-2 and TRBJ1-1, is GAGVSQSPSNKVTEKGKDVELRCDPISGHTALYWYRQSLGQGLEFLIYFQGNSAPDKSGLPSDRFSAERTGGSVSTLTIQRTQQEDSAVYLCASSHQGTEAFFGQGTRLTVV.

This clone was seen only a few times. This chain connects TRBV5-5 to TRBJ1-1; D is ambiguous. Germline-derived CDR1 and CDR2 are SGHKS and YYEKEE (reference sequence). The CDR3 runs 14 residues. V shed 5 bases and J shed 0 bases, with 11 bases lying between them. CDR3 in DNA: TGTGCCAGCAGTATCGCCACGGTGAACACTGAAGCTTTCTTT. Amino acid sequence: CASSIATVNTEAFF.

The rearrangement links TRBV11-2 to TRBJ2-7; 8 bases agree with TRBD1. Germline CDR1 and CDR2: SGHAT and FQNNGV. CDR3 length: 16 residues. V lost 1 base, J lost 3 bases, and 8 bases stayed unmatched. CDR3 sequence (DNA): TGTGCCAGCAGCTTAGTCTCAGGGGGCGCCGACTACGAGCAGTACTTC. Translation gives CASSLVSGGADYEQYF.

J is TRBJ1-1 and V is TRBV18; D remains ambiguous. CDR3 size: 13 residues. The V end lost 0 bases, the J end lost 4 bases, and 6 bases lay between the germline ends. The germline V gene has CDR1 KGHSH and CDR2 LQKENI. The CDR3 DNA reads as TGTGCCAGCTCACCACCGAGGGTCACTGAAGCTTTCTTT. Its protein is CASSPPRVTEAFF.

The chain's CDR3 is CASSHLGDYEQYF. CDR3 nucleotide sequence: TGTGCCAGCAGCCACCTAGGAGACTACGAGCAGTACTTC. The J gene is TRBJ2-7, the V gene TRBV7-2, with unresolved D. The CDR3 has 13 amino acids. Trimming shortened V by 5 bases and J by 3 bases, and 11 bases separated the two germline ends. Germline V gene data show CDR1 as SGHTA and CDR2 as FQGNSA.

CDR3 nucleotides: TGTGCCAGCAGCTTCGGACAGGGAGGTAACGGGGAGCTGTTTTTT. Encoded protein: CASSFGQGGNGELFF. The gene calls are TRBV7-2 and TRBJ2-2; 8 nucleotides agree with TRBD1. There are 15 residues in the CDR3. Trimming took 3 bases from V and 7 from J; bases not matched to a gene: 7. Per the germline V gene, CDR1 is SGHTA and CDR2 is FQGNSA.

The chain couples TRBV18 to TRBJ1-2; perhaps TRBD1 as D (6 bases). Germline V CDR1 and CDR2: KGHSH, LQKENI. The CDR3 has 13 amino acids. V lost 2 bases, J lost 6 bases, and 10 bases lay in between. The CDR3: CASSPGSGDGYTF. The CDR3 coding sequence is TGTGCCAGCTCACCAGGGTCAGGGGATGGCTACACCTTC. The complete variable domain, with remaining parts taken from reference TRBV18 and TRBJ1-2, reads NAGVMQNPRHLVRRRGQEARLRCSPMKGHSHVYWYRQLPEEGLKFMVYLQKENIIDESGMPKERFSAEFPKEGPSILRIQQVVRGDSAAYFCASSPGSGDGYTFGSGTRLTVV.

The J gene is TRBJ1-1, the V gene TRBV6-5; maybe TRBD1 (6 bases). Germline V gene lookup returns CDR1 MNHEY and CDR2 SVGAGI. This CDR3 region has 15 residues. V was clipped by 2 bases and J by 5 bases, with 15 bases between them. The CDR3 sequence: CASSYNPGVETEAFF. CDR3 sequence (DNA): TGTGCCAGCAGTTACAACCCAGGGGTGGAAACTGAAGCTTTCTTT.

About this clone: One end of the junction varies from germline; a read error may be responsible. Additional DNA sequences in this sample encode the identical CDR3. The chain couples TRBV19 to TRBJ1-2, with D unresolved. The CDR3 is made up of 11 amino acids. Germline loops: CDR1 LNHDA, CDR2 SQIVND (reference sequence). CDR3: CASSRLGGYTF. The CDR3 DNA reads as TGTGCCAGTAGCCGTCTGGGTGGCTACACATTC.